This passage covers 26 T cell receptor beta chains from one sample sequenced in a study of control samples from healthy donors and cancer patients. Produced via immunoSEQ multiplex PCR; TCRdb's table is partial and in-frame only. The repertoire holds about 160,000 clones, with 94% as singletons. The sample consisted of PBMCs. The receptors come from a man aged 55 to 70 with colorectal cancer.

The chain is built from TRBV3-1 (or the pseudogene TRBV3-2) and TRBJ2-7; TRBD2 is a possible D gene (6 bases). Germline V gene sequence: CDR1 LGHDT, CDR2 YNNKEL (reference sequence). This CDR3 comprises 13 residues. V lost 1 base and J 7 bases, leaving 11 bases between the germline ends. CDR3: CASSQAGRGEQYF. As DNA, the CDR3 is TGTGCCAGCAGCCAAGCTGGGCGGGGAGAGCAGTACTTC.

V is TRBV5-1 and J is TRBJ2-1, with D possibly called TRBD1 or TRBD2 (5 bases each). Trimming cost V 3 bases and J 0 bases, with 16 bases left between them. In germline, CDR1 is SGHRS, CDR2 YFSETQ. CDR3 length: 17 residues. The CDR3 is CASSSEGSYSSYNEQFF. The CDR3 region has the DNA TGCGCCAGCAGCTCTGAGGGGTCCTACAGCTCCTACAATGAGCAGTTCTTC.

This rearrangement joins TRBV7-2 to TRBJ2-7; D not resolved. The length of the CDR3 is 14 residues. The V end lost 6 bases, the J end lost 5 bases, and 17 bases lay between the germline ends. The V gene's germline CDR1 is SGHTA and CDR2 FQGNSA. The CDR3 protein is CASRAMLQVDEQYF. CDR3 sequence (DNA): TGTGCCAGCAGGGCAATGCTACAAGTCGACGAGCAGTACTTC.

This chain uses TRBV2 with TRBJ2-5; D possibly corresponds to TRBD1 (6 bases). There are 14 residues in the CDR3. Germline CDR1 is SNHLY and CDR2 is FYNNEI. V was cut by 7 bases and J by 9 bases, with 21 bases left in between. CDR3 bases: TGTGCCAGCATTACAGGGTTTTCCCGAGGGGCCCAGTACTTC. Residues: CASITGFSRGAQYF.

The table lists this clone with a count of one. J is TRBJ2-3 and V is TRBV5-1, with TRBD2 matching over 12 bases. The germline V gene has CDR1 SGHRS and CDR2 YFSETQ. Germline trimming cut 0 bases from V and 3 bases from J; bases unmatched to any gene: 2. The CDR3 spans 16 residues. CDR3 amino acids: CASSLGTSGVTDTQYF. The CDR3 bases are TGCGCCAGCAGCTTGGGGACTAGCGGGGTGACAGATACGCAGTATTTT.

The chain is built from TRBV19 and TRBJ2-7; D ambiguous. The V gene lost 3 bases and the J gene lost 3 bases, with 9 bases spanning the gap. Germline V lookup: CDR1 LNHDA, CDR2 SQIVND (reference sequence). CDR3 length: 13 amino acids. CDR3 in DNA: TGTGCCAGTAGTATGGACGGTTTCTACGAGCAGTACTTC. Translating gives CASSMDGFYEQYF.

CDR3 DNA sequence: TGTGCCAGCAGGGGCGGGGGACAGGGGGCTGACGAGCAGTACTTC. Its protein product is CASRGGGQGADEQYF. The chain has TRBV28 and TRBJ2-7; TRBD1 matches 12 bases. The CDR3 contains 15 residues. V gave up 6 bases and J gave up 5 bases; unmatched junction bases: 8. The germline V gene encodes CDR1 MDHEN and CDR2 SYDVKM.

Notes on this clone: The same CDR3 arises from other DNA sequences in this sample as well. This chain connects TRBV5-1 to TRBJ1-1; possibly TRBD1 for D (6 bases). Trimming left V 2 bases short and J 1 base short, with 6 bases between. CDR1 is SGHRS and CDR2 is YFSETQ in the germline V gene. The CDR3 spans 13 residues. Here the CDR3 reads CASSLQGNTEAFF. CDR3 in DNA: TGCGCCAGCAGCTTACAGGGGAACACTGAAGCTTTCTTT.

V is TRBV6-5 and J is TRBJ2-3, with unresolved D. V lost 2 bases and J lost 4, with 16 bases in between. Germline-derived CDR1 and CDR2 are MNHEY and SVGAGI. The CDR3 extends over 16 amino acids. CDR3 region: CASSYGSPPTADTQYF. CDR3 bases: TGTGCCAGCAGTTACGGGTCCCCCCCTACCGCAGATACGCAGTATTTT.

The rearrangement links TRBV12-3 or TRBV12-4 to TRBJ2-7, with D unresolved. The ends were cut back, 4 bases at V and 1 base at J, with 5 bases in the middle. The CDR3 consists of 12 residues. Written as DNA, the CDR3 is TGTGCCAGCAGTTCCGGGTCCTACGAGCAGTACTTC. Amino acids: CASSSGSYEQYF.

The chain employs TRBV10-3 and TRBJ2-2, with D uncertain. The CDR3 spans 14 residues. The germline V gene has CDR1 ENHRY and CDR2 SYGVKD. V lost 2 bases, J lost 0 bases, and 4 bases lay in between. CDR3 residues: CAISEEANTGELFF. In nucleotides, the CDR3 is TGTGCCATCAGTGAGGAGGCGAACACCGGGGAGCTGTTTTTT.

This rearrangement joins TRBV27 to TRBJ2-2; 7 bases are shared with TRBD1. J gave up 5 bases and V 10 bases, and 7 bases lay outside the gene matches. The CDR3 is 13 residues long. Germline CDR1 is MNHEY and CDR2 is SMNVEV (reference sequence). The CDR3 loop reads CATGDRATGELFF. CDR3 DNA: TGTGCCACCGGGGACAGAGCGACCGGGGAGCTGTTTTTT.

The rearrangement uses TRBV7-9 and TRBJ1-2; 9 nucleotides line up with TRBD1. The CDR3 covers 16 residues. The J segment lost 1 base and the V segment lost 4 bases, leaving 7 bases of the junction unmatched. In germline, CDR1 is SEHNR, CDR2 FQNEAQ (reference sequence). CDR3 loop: CASSSDRQGGNYGYTF. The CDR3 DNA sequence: TGTGCCAGCAGCTCCGACCGACAGGGGGGTAACTATGGCTACACCTTC. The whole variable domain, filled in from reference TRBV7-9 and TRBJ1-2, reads DTGVSQNPRHKITKRGQNVTFRCDPISEHNRLYWYRQTLGQGPEFLTYFQNEAQLEKSRLLSDRFSAERPKGSFSTLEIQRTEQGDSAMYLCASSSDRQGGNYGYTFGSGTRLTVV.

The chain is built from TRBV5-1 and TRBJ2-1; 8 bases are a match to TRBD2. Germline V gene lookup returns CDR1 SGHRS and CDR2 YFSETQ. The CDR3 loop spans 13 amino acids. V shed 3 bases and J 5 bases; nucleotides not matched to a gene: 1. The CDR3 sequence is CASSSGLDNEQFF. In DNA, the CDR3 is TGCGCCAGCAGCTCGGGACTAGACAATGAGCAGTTCTTC.

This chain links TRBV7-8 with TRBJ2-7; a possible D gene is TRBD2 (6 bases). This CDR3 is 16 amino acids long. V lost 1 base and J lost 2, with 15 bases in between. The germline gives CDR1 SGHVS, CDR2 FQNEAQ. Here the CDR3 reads CASSLERGIGPYEQYF. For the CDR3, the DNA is TGTGCCAGCAGCTTAGAACGGGGGATCGGCCCCTACGAGCAGTACTTC.

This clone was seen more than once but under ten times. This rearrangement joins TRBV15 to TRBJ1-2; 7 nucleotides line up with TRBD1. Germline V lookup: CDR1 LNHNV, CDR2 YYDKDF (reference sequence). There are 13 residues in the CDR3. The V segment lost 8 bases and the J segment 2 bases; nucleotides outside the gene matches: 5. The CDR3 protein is CATSDRANYGYTF. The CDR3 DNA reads TGTGCCACCTCAGACAGGGCCAACTATGGCTACACCTTC.

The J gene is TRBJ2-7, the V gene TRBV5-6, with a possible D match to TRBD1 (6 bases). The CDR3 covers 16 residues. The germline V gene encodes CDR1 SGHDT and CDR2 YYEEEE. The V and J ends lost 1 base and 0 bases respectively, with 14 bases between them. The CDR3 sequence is CASSLSRGSLSYEQYF. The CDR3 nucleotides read TGTGCCAGCAGCTTGTCCAGGGGTTCCCTCTCCTACGAGCAGTACTTC.

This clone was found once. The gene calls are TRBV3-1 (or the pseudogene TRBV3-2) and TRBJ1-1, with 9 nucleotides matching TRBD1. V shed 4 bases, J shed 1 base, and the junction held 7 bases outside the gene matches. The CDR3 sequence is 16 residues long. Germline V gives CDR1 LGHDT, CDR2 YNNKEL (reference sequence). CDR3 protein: CASSPRTGVRNTEAFF. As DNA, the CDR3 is TGTGCCAGCAGCCCCAGGACAGGGGTGAGGAACACTGAAGCTTTCTTT.

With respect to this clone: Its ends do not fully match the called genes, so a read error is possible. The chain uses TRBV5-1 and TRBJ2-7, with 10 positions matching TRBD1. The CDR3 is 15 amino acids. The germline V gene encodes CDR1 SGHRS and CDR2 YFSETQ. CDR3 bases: TGCGCCAGCAGCTTGGTGGGACAGGGGTCCTTCGAGCAGTACTTC. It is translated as CASSLVGQGSFEQYF.

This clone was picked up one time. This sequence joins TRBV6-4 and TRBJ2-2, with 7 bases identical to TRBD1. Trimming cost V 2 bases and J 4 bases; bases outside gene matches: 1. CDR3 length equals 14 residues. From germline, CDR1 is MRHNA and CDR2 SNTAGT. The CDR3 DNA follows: TGTGCCAGCAGTGACGGGACAGCCACCGGGGAGCTGTTTTTT. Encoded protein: CASSDGTATGELFF.

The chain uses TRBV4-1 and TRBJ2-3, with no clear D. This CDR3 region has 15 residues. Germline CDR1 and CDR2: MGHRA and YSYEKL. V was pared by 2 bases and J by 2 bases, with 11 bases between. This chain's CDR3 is CASSQPGPATDTQYF. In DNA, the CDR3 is TGCGCCAGCAGCCAACCCGGACCAGCCACAGATACGCAGTATTTT.

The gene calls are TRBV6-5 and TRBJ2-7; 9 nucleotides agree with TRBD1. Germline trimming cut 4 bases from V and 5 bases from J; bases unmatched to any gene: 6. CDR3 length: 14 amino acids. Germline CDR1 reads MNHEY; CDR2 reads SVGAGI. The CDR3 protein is CASSLQGARNEQYF. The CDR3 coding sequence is TGTGCCAGCAGTTTACAGGGGGCAAGGAACGAGCAGTACTTC.

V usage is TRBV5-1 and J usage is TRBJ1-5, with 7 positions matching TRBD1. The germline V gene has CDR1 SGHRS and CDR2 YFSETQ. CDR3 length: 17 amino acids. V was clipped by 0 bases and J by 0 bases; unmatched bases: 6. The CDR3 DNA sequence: TGCGCCAGCAGCTTGGACAGGGGAAGTAATAGCAATCAGCCCCAGCATTTT. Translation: CASSLDRGSNSNQPQHF.

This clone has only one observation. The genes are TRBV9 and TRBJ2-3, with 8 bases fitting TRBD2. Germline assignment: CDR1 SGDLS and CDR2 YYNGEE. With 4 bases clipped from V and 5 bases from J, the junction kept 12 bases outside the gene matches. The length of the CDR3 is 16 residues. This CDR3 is CASSSGVAGFLDTQYF. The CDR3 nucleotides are TGTGCCAGCAGCTCCGGGGTAGCGGGGTTTTTAGATACGCAGTATTTT.

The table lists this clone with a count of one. CDR3: CASSLGGQASYEQYF. CDR3 bases: TGTGCCAGCAGCTTGGGTGGCCAGGCCTCCTACGAGCAGTACTTC. The chain is built from TRBV5-6 and TRBJ2-7; D ambiguous. V lost 0 bases to trimming and J lost 0 bases, with 10 bases between them. Germline assignment: CDR1 SGHDT and CDR2 YYEEEE. This CDR3 has 15 amino acids.

The CDR3 protein is CASSPRTSGGSSYEQYF. In DNA form, the CDR3 reads TGTGCCAGCAGTCCAAGGACTAGCGGGGGCAGCTCCTACGAGCAGTACTTC. The chain couples TRBV27 to TRBJ2-7, with 13 nucleotides matching TRBD2. From germline, CDR1 is MNHEY and CDR2 SMNVEV (reference sequence). J lost 0 bases, V lost 5 bases, and 7 bases had no gene match. CDR3 length: 17 amino acids.